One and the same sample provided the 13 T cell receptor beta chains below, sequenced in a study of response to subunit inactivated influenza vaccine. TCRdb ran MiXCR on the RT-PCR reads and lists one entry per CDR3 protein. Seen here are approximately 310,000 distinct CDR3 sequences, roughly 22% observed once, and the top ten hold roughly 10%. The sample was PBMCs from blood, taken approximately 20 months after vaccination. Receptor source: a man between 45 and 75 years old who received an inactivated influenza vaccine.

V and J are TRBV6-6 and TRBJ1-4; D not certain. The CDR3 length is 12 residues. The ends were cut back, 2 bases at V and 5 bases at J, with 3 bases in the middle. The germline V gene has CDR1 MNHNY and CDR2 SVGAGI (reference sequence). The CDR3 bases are TGTGCCAGCAGTTACCTGAATGAAAAACTGTTTTTT. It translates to CASSYLNEKLFF.

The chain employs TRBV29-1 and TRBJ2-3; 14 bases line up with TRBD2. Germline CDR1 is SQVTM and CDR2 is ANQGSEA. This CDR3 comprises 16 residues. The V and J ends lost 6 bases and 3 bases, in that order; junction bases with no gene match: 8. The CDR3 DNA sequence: TGCAGCGTACGACTCTGGACTAGCGGGAGGACAGATACGCAGTATTTT. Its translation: CSVRLWTSGRTDTQYF.

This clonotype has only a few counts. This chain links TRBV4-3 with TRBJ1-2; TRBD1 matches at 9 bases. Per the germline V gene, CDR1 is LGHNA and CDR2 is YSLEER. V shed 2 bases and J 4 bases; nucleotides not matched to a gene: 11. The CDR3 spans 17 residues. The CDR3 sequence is CASSQLGQGSPPYGYTF. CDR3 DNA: TGCGCCAGCAGCCAACTAGGACAGGGGTCGCCCCCCTATGGCTACACCTTC.

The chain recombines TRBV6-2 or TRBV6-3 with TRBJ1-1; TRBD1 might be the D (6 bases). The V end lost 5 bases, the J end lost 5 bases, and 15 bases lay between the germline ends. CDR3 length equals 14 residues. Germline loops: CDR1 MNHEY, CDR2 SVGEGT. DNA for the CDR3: TGTGCCAGCAGTACAATCCACCAGGGGACTGAAGCTTTCTTT. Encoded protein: CASSTIHQGTEAFF.

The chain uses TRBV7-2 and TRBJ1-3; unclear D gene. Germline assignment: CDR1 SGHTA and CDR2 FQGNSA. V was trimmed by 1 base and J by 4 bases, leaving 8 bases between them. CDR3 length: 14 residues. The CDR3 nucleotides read TGTGCCAGCAGCTTAGTAGTCTTGGGAAACACCATATATTTT. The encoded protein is CASSLVVLGNTIYF.

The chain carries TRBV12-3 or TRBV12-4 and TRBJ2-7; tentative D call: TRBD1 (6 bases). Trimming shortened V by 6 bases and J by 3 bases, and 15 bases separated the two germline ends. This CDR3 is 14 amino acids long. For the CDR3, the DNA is TGTGCCAGCAGACGCCAGACAGGCGACTACGAGCAGTACTTC. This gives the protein CASRRQTGDYEQYF.

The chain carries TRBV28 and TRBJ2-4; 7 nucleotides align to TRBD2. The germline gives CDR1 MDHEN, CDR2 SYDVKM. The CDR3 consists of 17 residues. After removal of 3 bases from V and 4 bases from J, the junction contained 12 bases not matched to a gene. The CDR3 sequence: CASSLAEATGGKNIQYF. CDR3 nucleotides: TGTGCCAGCAGTTTGGCTGAAGCGACGGGGGGAAAAAACATTCAGTACTTC.

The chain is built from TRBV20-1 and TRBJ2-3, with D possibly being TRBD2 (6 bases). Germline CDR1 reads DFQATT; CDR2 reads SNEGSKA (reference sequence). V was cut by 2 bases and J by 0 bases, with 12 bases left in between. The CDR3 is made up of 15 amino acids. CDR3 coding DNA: TGCAGTGCTAGACCACCTAGCGAAAGCACAGATACGCAGTATTTT. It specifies CSARPPSESTDTQYF.

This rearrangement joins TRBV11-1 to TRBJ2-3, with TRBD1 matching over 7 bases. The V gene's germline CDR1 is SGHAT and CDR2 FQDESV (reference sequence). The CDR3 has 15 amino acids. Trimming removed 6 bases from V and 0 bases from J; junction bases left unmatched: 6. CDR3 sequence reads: CASREDRLSTDTQYF. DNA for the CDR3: TGTGCCAGCAGGGAGGACAGGCTAAGCACAGATACGCAGTATTTT. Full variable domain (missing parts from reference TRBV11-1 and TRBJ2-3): EAEVAQSPRYKITEKSQAVAFWCDPISGHATLYWYRQILGQGPELLVQFQDESVVDDSQLPKDRFSAERLKGVDSTLKIQPAELGDSAMYLCASREDRLSTDTQYFGPGTRLTVL.

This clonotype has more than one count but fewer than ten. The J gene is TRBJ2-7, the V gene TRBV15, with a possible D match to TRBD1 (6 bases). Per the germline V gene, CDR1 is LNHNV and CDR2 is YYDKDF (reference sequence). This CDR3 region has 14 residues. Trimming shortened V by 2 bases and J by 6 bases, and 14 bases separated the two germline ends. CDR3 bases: TGTGCCACCAGCAGAAGGACAGACCTAAGCGAGCAGTACTTC. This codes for CATSRRTDLSEQYF. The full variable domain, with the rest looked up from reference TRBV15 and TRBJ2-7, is DAMVIQNPRYQVTQFGKPVTLSCSQTLNHNVMYWYQQKSSQAPKLLFHYYDKDFNNEADTPDNFQSRRPNTSFCFLDIRSPGLGDTAMYLCATSRRTDLSEQYFGPGTRLTVT.

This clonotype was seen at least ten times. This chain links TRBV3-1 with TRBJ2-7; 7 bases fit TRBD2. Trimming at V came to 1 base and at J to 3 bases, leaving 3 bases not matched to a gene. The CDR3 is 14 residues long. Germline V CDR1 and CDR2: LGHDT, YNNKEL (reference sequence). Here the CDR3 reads CASSQASGGYEQYF. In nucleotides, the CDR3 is TGTGCCAGCAGCCAAGCTTCGGGGGGCTACGAGCAGTACTTC.

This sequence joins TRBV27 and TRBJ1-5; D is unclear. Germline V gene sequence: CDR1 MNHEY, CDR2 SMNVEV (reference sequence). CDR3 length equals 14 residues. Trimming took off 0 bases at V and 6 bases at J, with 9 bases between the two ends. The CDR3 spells CASSLSLGSQPQHF. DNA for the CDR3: TGTGCCAGCAGTTTATCGTTGGGGAGTCAGCCCCAGCATTTT.

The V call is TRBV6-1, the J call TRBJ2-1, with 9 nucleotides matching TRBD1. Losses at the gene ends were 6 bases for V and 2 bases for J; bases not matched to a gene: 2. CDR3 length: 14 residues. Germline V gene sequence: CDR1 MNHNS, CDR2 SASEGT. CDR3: CASRDRGAYNEQFF. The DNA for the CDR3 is TGTGCCAGCAGGGACAGGGGCGCCTACAATGAGCAGTTCTTC.